This TCR beta chain was profiled in a study of breast tumors, draining lymph nodes, adjacent tissues. Regarding the study as a whole: Compared with basal-like, luminal-like tumors shared significantly more repertoire with nontumor tissue. That most tumor T cells come from lymph nodes remained unproven.

Samples came from axillary lymph nodes draining the breast cancer. TCRdb analysed the multiplex PCR reads with MiXCR anew, one entry per CDR3 protein. The sample records more than 100,000 distinct CDR3 sequences, around 20% being singletons. In germline, CDR1 is LGHDT, CDR2 YNNKEL (reference sequence). The CDR3 covers 16 residues. V was shortened by 0 bases and J by 8 bases, with 16 bases between the two germline ends. Concerning this clonotype: The antigen is not known.

Source material: axillary lymph node tissue. This chain uses TRBV3-1 with TRBJ2-2; the D is unclear. The source of this sequence is a female donor with breast cancer. Some clones in this sample may be carry-over from other donors' samples. The CDR3 is CASSQDASDFRGELFF. CDR3 DNA: TGTGCCAGCAGCCAAGATGCGTCAGACTTTCGGGGGGAGCTGTTTTTT.